The sequence of this T cell receptor beta chain was determined in a study of T-cell memory formation after mild COVID-19. TCRdb reprocessed the 5' RACE reads with MiXCR, giving one entry per CDR3 protein. This sample has hundreds of thousands of distinct CDR3 sequences; 18% occur once, and the top ten carry approximately 21%. The V segment lost 2 bases and the J segment 2 bases; nucleotides outside the gene matches: 2. Germline CDR1 is MGHRA and CDR2 is YSYEKL. The CDR3 extends over 14 amino acids. This clonotype was found a few times. What it binds is not known. Study-wide results and limits: Most CD4+ clones that shrank were in CM and EM, while CD8+ ones turned up in EMRA. Second-wave clones reaching peak frequency on day 37 lacked confirmed SARS-CoV-2 specificity. In pre-infection memory, a portion of responding clones appeared, which suggested that cross-reactive memory joined. Contracting clones, day 15 to 85, had balanced CD4/CD8, and later expanders favored CD4+.

This receptor was identified in a man between 18 and 35 years old who had mild COVID-19 (a few samples of this study predate the infection). Cell type and time point are not known. V gene TRBV4-1 combines with J gene TRBJ2-7; 8 bases fit TRBD1. The sample taken for sequencing was PBMCs or a T cell subset sorted from them (not recorded which). The CDR3: CASSQLQGAYEQYF. Here the CDR3 DNA reads TGCGCCAGCAGCCAATTACAGGGGGCCTACGAGCAGTACTTC.